This paragraph covers one T cell receptor beta chain sequence. Its specificity is not known. Libraries were prepared by immunoSEQ multiplex PCR; TCRdb keeps only in-frame clonotypes and omits some of them. The sample contains about 1.5 million clones, 95% to 99% of which appear only once. Adult donors, all healthy and HIV-negative, had no recent acute infections or vaccinations. This record belongs to a study of shared clonotypes between healthy human individuals. Study observations and caveats: Represented genetic and exposure-history diversity was restricted by having few donors.

Germline assignment: CDR1 SGHRS and CDR2 YFSETQ. The CDR3 extends over 17 amino acids. The V and J ends lost 0 bases and 2 bases, in that order; junction bases with no gene match: 10. What was sequenced was naive CD4+ T cells sorted from blood. The subset is: CD45RA+ positively selected. This chain links TRBV5-1 with TRBJ2-5; TRBD2 matches at 7 bases. This sequence was found in a man in his thirties or forties in good health. CDR3 DNA: TGCGCCAGCAGCTTGGATGTAGCTTGGGGAGGGCAAGAGACCCAGTACTTC. Protein sequence: CASSLDVAWGGQETQYF.